What follows are 19 T cell receptor beta chains derived from one specimen sequenced in a study of T cell responses to AZD1222 COVID-19 vaccine (TCRdb year 2021). The library was built by means of the immunoSEQ multiplex PCR assay. TCRdb holds this immuneACCESS table with in-frame rearrangements only. Some clones are missing; in checked studies, unresolved V genes explain under half, and the rest has no known cause. This sample holds some 83,000 clones; around 88% were observed only once. The leading ten clones occupy roughly 8.7% of the sample. The meaning of the sample's time point label: baseline before first vaccination. The sequencing here drew on peripheral blood, taken on day 0 of AZD1222 vaccination. Every receptor here comes from an adult in good health.

V gene TRBV25-1 combines with J gene TRBJ1-6, with D tentatively TRBD1 (5 bases). The CDR3 length is 17 residues. Germline-derived CDR1 and CDR2 are MGHDK and SYGVNS. Deletions cut 1 base from V and 7 bases from J, with 17 bases between. The CDR3 coding sequence is TGTGCCAGCAGTGAATCTCCCGCAGGGAGGATCAATTCACCCCTCCACTTT. This encodes CASSESPAGRINSPLHF.

The chain joins TRBV2 to TRBJ2-1; no clear D. V lost 4 bases and J 4 bases, leaving 11 bases between the germline ends. Germline loops: CDR1 SNHLY, CDR2 FYNNEI. The CDR3 extends over 14 amino acids. Here the CDR3 reads CASSARIPYNEQFF. The CDR3 nucleotides read TGTGCCAGCAGTGCGAGGATACCGTACAATGAGCAGTTCTTC.

The chain joins TRBV6-2 or TRBV6-3 to TRBJ1-2; tentatively, D is TRBD1 (5 bases). The germline V and J ends were trimmed by 2 bases and 2 bases, with 6 bases remaining between them. Germline V gene sequence: CDR1 MNHEY, CDR2 SVGEGT. CDR3 length: 13 amino acids. As DNA, the CDR3 is TGTGCCAGCAGTTACGGGACGAACTATGGCTACACCTTC. Protein product: CASSYGTNYGYTF.

The chain has TRBV7-2 and TRBJ2-6, with TRBD1 identical over 9 bases. In germline, CDR1 is SGHTA, CDR2 FQGNSA. Trimming took 5 bases from V and 4 from J; bases not matched to a gene: 12. CDR3 length equals 18 residues. The CDR3 DNA reads as TGTGCCAGCAGCCCAGCCCCGTACAGGGGGCGAGGGGCCAACGTCCTGACTTTC. Amino acids: CASSPAPYRGRGANVLTF.

J is TRBJ2-3 and V is TRBV13; 10 positions match TRBD2. This CDR3 spans 16 amino acids. Trimming took 1 base from V and 7 from J; bases not matched to a gene: 8. Germline-derived CDR1 and CDR2 are PRHDT and FYEKMQ (reference sequence). As DNA, the CDR3 is TGTGCCAGCAGCTTAGCAAGCGGGGGGGAGCCCCATACGCAGTATTTT. Translating gives CASSLASGGEPHTQYF. The full variable domain, with the rest looked up from reference TRBV13 and TRBJ2-3, is AAGVIQSPRHLIKEKRETATLKCYPIPRHDTVYWYQQGPGQDPQFLISFYEKMQSDKGSIPDRFSAQQFSDYHSELNMSSLELGDSALYFCASSLASGGEPHTQYFGPGTRLTVL.

The DNA of the CDR3 is TGTGCCAGCAGCTTCATGACTAGCGGCAATGAGCAGTTCTTC. Translating it yields CASSFMTSGNEQFF. The chain couples TRBV11-2 to TRBJ2-1, with TRBD2 identical over 9 bases. Germline loops: CDR1 SGHAT, CDR2 FQNNGV. CDR3 length equals 14 residues. Unmatched junction bases numbered 3, after V lost 3 bases and J lost 6 bases.

The chain recombines TRBV7-2 with TRBJ2-3; D is perhaps TRBD2 (5 bases). V shed 2 bases and J shed 5 bases, with 20 bases lying between them. The CDR3 length is 17 residues. The germline V gene encodes CDR1 SGHTA and CDR2 FQGNSA. The CDR3: CASSLLWAPGGGDTQYF. DNA for the CDR3: TGTGCCAGCAGCTTACTCTGGGCGCCCGGAGGTGGAGATACGCAGTATTTT.

The J gene is TRBJ2-1, the V gene TRBV14; 10 nucleotides match TRBD2. Germline assignment: CDR1 SGHDN and CDR2 FVKESK. The J segment lost 8 bases and the V segment lost 4 bases, leaving 11 bases of the junction unmatched. The length of the CDR3 is 16 residues. The CDR3, as DNA: TGTGCCAGCAGCCGTATTCTAGCGGGAGTCGGCTATGAGCAGTTCTTC. Translated: CASSRILAGVGYEQFF.

The chain recombines TRBV12-3 or TRBV12-4 with TRBJ2-7, with 8 bases identical to TRBD2. The CDR3 covers 13 residues. The V gene end was trimmed by 7 bases and the J gene end by 3 bases; junction bases not matched to a gene: 5. The CDR3 sequence is CASTLSGSYEQYF. CDR3 sequence (DNA): TGTGCCAGCACCCTCAGCGGGAGCTACGAGCAGTACTTC.

The chain employs TRBV18 and TRBJ2-5; TRBD2 agrees at 7 bases. Germline CDR1 KGHSH, CDR2 LQKENI. Trimming took 1 base from V and 1 from J; bases not matched to a gene: 3. The CDR3 loop spans 15 amino acids. This CDR3 reads CASSPLGTTQETQYF. CDR3 DNA sequence: TGTGCCAGCTCACCACTCGGGACTACCCAAGAGACCCAGTACTTC.

The chain joins TRBV11-3 to TRBJ2-4; tentatively, D is TRBD2 (5 bases). Germline loops: CDR1 SGHNT, CDR2 YENEEA. V was shortened by 1 base and J by 6 bases, with 10 bases between the two germline ends. The CDR3 is 14 amino acids. This CDR3 reads CASSLGLEGNIQYF. The CDR3 coding sequence is TGTGCCAGCAGCTTAGGCCTAGAGGGAAACATTCAGTACTTC. The full variable domain, with the rest looked up from reference TRBV11-3 and TRBJ2-4, is EAGVVQSPRYKIIEKKQPVAFWCNPISGHNTLYWYLQNLGQGPELLIRYENEEAVDDSQLPKDRFSAERLKGVDSTLKIQPAELGDSAVYLCASSLGLEGNIQYFGAGTRLSVL.

As for this clone: This CDR3 is also generated by other DNA sequences in the sample. The rearrangement uses TRBV5-1 and TRBJ2-1; 9 bases are shared with TRBD2. The CDR3 contains 15 residues. CDR1 is SGHRS and CDR2 is YFSETQ in the germline V gene. Losses at the gene ends were 0 bases for V and 8 bases for J; bases not matched to a gene: 6. CDR3 in DNA: TGCGCCAGCAGCTTGGGATTAGCGGGAGTAGATGAGCAGTTCTTC. Its protein is CASSLGLAGVDEQFF.

The gene calls are TRBV11-2 and TRBJ2-3; D unresolved. Germline CDR1 SGHAT, CDR2 FQNNGV. Trimming removed 6 bases at V and 6 bases at J, with 10 bases between. The CDR3 is 12 amino acids. In DNA form, the CDR3 reads TGTGCCAGCAGTCTAACTATGGATACGCAGTATTTT. The encoded protein is CASSLTMDTQYF.

The CDR3 loop reads CASSLARRQSLPTLYGYTF. CDR3 bases: TGTGCCAGCAGCTTGGCCCGTAGACAGTCCTTACCCACCCTCTATGGCTACACCTTC. The chain couples TRBV5-6 to TRBJ1-2; D may be TRBD1 (5 bases). The V end was cut by 0 bases, the J end by 4 bases, with 25 bases between. In germline, CDR1 is SGHDT, CDR2 YYEEEE. The CDR3 sequence is 19 residues long.

This chain uses TRBV7-2 with TRBJ1-5; D is unresolved. CDR1 and CDR2 from the germline V gene are SGHTA and FQGNSA. V dropped 4 bases and J dropped 4 bases, with 11 bases sitting between them. This CDR3 contains 14 residues. CDR3: CASSSPDRNQPQHF. The DNA for the CDR3 is TGTGCCAGCAGCTCCCCGGACCGGAATCAGCCCCAGCATTTT.

The J gene is TRBJ1-2, the V gene TRBV18; D is perhaps TRBD1 (5 bases). Germline V gene sequence: CDR1 KGHSH, CDR2 LQKENI. V was trimmed by 1 base and J by 4 bases, leaving 13 bases between them. The CDR3 is 15 residues long. The DNA for the CDR3 is TGTGCCAGCTCACCACGGGGCAAGGGTAGCTATGGCTACACCTTC. Translation gives CASSPRGKGSYGYTF.

The rearrangement links TRBV18 to TRBJ1-5; 9 bases are shared with TRBD1. The CDR3 sequence is 15 residues long. Looked up from germline, CDR1 is KGHSH and CDR2 is LQKENI. V lost 3 bases to trimming and J lost 5 bases; unmatched junction nucleotides: 5. In DNA, the CDR3 is TGTGCCAGCTCACCGGGACAGGGCTTCCATCAGCCCCAGCATTTT. It yields the protein CASSPGQGFHQPQHF.

Here the CDR3 reads CASRRTEYSNQPQHF. The CDR3 nucleotides read TGTGCCAGCAGAAGGACAGAGTATAGCAATCAGCCCCAGCATTTT. This chain uses TRBV6-5 with TRBJ1-5, with D maybe TRBD1 (6 bases). Germline-derived CDR1 and CDR2 are MNHEY and SVGAGI. With 6 bases removed from V and 0 bases from J, the gap between germline ends came to 12 bases. This CDR3 contains 15 residues.

A few counts support this clone. This rearrangement joins TRBV9 to TRBJ2-7; D gene unclear. The germline CDR1 and CDR2 sequences are SGDLS and YYNGEE. V shed 0 bases and J shed 0 bases, with 19 bases lying between them. CDR3 length equals 18 residues. The CDR3 DNA reads TGTGCCAGCAGCGTAGTTTGCAGGCCGGGTAAAAACTCCTACGAGCAGTACTTC. Amino acids: CASSVVCRPGKNSYEQYF. The full variable domain, completed using reference TRBV9 and TRBJ2-7, is DSGVTQTPKHLITATGQRVTLRCSPRSGDLSVYWYQQSLDQGLQFLIQYYNGEERAKGNILERFSAQQFPDLHSELNLSSLELGDSALYFCASSVVCRPGKNSYEQYFGPGTRLTVT.